The clone carrying this TCR beta chain turned up a few times. The target antigen is unknown. These data come from a study of T-cell memory formation after mild COVID-19. In germline, CDR1 is SGHDT, CDR2 YYEEEE. This CDR3 has 13 residues. The V end lost 3 bases, the J end lost 9 bases, and 15 bases lay between the germline ends. General observations from the study: The appearance of some responding clones in pre-infection memory suggested that cross-reactive memory joined. Clones that shrank (day 15 to 85) were balanced CD4/CD8, whereas later expanders leaned CD4+.

From the 5' RACE reads, TCRdb called clonotypes with MiXCR, one entry per CDR3 protein. The sample gives approximately 150,000 distinct CDR3 sequences, 13% of which show up once; approximately 3.6% is in the top ten. Sequencing used PBMCs or a T cell subset sorted from them (not recorded which). This clonotype originated in a man younger than 35 who had mild COVID-19 (a few samples of this study predate the infection). Cell type and time point are not known. The chain carries TRBV5-6 and TRBJ1-1; a weak D match, TRBD1 (6 bases). The CDR3 DNA reads TGTGCCAGCAGCTCCGAATTAGGGGGGAAAGCTTTCTTT. As protein: CASSSELGGKAFF. The complete variable domain, with remaining parts taken from reference TRBV5-6 and TRBJ1-1, reads DAGVTQSPTHLIKTRGQQVTLRCSPKSGHDTVSWYQQALGQGPQFIFQYYEEEERQRGNFPDRFSGHQFPNYSSELNVNALLLGDSALYLCASSSELGGKAFFGQGTRLTVV.